Listed here are 29 T cell receptor beta chains from one sample, sequenced in a study of blood T cell repertoires in COVID-19. Assay used: immunoSEQ multiplex PCR; TCRdb lists only in-frame clones, some missing. This sample has about 170,000 clones, with more than 85% found just once. The sequencing input was peripheral blood. The receptors shown here come from a woman aged 80 or over with COVID-19, enrolled during active disease.

The chain is built from TRBV28 and TRBJ2-1; 13 nucleotides agree with TRBD2. The germline CDR1 and CDR2 sequences are MDHEN and SYDVKM. Losses at the gene ends were 1 base for V and 7 bases for J; bases not matched to a gene: 7. The CDR3 spans 17 residues. The CDR3 DNA reads as TGTGCCAGCAGTTTATCCCCCCTACTAGCGGGAGGGAATGAGCAGTTCTTC. The encoded protein is CASSLSPLLAGGNEQFF.

The J gene is TRBJ2-3, the V gene TRBV29-1, with unresolved D. V shed 4 bases and J shed 5 bases, with 10 bases lying between them. Germline V gene data show CDR1 as SQVTM and CDR2 as ANQGSEA. The CDR3 length is 12 residues. The CDR3 coding sequence is TGCAGCGTTGGCGATTTAGTAGATACGCAGTATTTT. Its protein product is CSVGDLVDTQYF.

The J gene is TRBJ2-2, the V gene TRBV6-2 or TRBV6-3, with 15 bases that match TRBD2. After removal of 5 bases from V and 0 bases from J, the junction contained 4 bases not matched to a gene. The germline V gene has CDR1 MNHEY and CDR2 SVGEGT. The CDR3 length is 18 residues. Written as DNA, the CDR3 is TGTGCCAGCAGTCCGGGACTAGCGGGAGGAACGAACACCGGGGAGCTGTTTTTT. It is translated as CASSPGLAGGTNTGELFF.

The chain links TRBV28 to TRBJ1-4; maybe TRBD1 (5 bases). Germline lookup yields CDR1 MDHEN and CDR2 SYDVKM. The V and J ends lost 1 base and 3 bases respectively, with 9 bases between them. The CDR3 has 15 residues. The CDR3 DNA follows: TGTGCCAGCAGTTTATTGGGGGGTCCTAATGAAAAACTGTTTTTT. Its translation: CASSLLGGPNEKLFF.

The rearrangement joins TRBV5-8 to TRBJ1-1, with D unresolved. The CDR3 length is 12 residues. In germline, CDR1 is SGHTS, CDR2 YDEGEE. V lost 1 base and J lost 4, with 5 bases in between. In DNA, the CDR3 is TGTGCCAGCAGCTTGTCTCCCACTGAAGCTTTCTTT. Translation: CASSLSPTEAFF.

This clone showed up many times. This chain links TRBV6-5 with TRBJ2-1; D gene ambiguous. The CDR3 totals 14 residues. Germline V gene sequence: CDR1 MNHEY, CDR2 SVGAGI. V lost 7 bases, J lost 4 bases, and 14 bases lay in between. CDR3 in amino acids: CASKVDARYNEQFF. The CDR3 DNA sequence: TGTGCCAGCAAAGTTGATGCACGGTACAATGAGCAGTTCTTC.

The chain couples TRBV7-8 to TRBJ2-1, with 8 nucleotides matching TRBD2. This CDR3 has 16 residues. CDR1 SGHVS and CDR2 FQNEAQ come from the germline V gene. J gave up 4 bases and V 4 bases, and 9 bases lay outside the gene matches. Here the CDR3 DNA reads TGTGCCAGCAGCTACGGAACTAGCGGAGAGTACAATGAGCAGTTCTTC. It translates to CASSYGTSGEYNEQFF.

The chain is built from TRBV28 and TRBJ1-3; D not resolved. V lost 6 bases and J 0 bases, leaving 12 bases between the germline ends. The germline V gene encodes CDR1 MDHEN and CDR2 SYDVKM. This CDR3 is built from 15 residues. This chain's CDR3 is CASRPRLLSGNTIYF. CDR3 sequence (DNA): TGTGCCAGCAGACCAAGACTGCTCTCTGGAAACACCATATATTTT.

The V and J genes are TRBV5-5 and TRBJ1-2; TRBD1 might be the D (6 bases). Trimming removed 1 base at V and 4 bases at J, with 14 bases between. Looked up from germline, CDR1 is SGHKS and CDR2 is YYEKEE (reference sequence). The length of the CDR3 is 15 residues. The DNA for the CDR3 is TGTGCCAGCAGCTTGCTCTGGACAGCCCCCTATGGCTACACCTTC. It codes for CASSLLWTAPYGYTF.

The chain has TRBV25-1 and TRBJ1-3; D is possibly TRBD1 (5 bases). Per the germline V gene, CDR1 is MGHDK and CDR2 is SYGVNS. Trimming took off 6 bases at V and 0 bases at J, with 15 bases between the two ends. CDR3 length: 16 amino acids. CDR3 sequence: CASSRSTASSGNTIYF. In DNA form, the CDR3 reads TGTGCCAGCAGCCGTTCGACAGCGAGCTCTGGAAACACCATATATTTT.

This rearrangement joins TRBV28 to TRBJ1-5, with D tentatively TRBD1 (6 bases). CDR3 length equals 12 residues. Germline CDR1 and CDR2: MDHEN and SYDVKM. V was cut by 8 bases and J by 4 bases, with 9 bases left in between. The CDR3 loop is CASAQGNQPQHF. DNA of the CDR3: TGTGCCAGCGCACAGGGTAATCAGCCCCAGCATTTT.

The CDR3 DNA is TGTGCCAGCAGCGTAGCAGGAGGGGAAGCTTTCTTT. Protein product: CASSVAGGEAFF. V and J are TRBV9 and TRBJ1-1, with D unclear. This CDR3 comprises 12 residues. Germline assignment: CDR1 SGDLS and CDR2 YYNGEE. Trimming cost V 0 bases and J 8 bases, with 8 bases left between them.

The CDR3 region is CASSFTIPRDQYF. The CDR3 DNA follows: TGTGCCAGCAGTTTTACCATACCGCGGGACCAGTACTTC. The rearrangement links TRBV28 to TRBJ2-5, with a tentative D call TRBD2 (6 bases). V lost 3 bases, J lost 10 bases, and 15 bases lay in between. CDR1 is MDHEN, CDR2 SYDVKM, per germline. There are 13 residues in the CDR3. Together with reference TRBV28 and TRBJ2-5, the CDR3 gives the full variable domain: DVKVTQSSRYLVKRTGEKVFLECVQDMDHENMFWYRQDPGLGLRLIYFSYDVKMKEKGDIPEGYSVSREKKERFSLILESASTNQTSMYLCASSFTIPRDQYFGPGTRLLVL.

The chain combines TRBV4-2 with TRBJ2-5; possibly TRBD2 for D (7 bases). Germline V gene sequence: CDR1 LGHNA, CDR2 YNFKEQ. The CDR3 length is 22 residues. V shed 4 bases and J shed 4 bases, with 37 bases lying between them. The DNA of the CDR3 is TGTGCCAGCAGCCCCTCCGGGACACGACAGGCGGGAGTCGGGGGGCGAGGAGAGACCCAGTACTTC. Its translation: CASSPSGTRQAGVGGRGETQYF.

The J gene is TRBJ2-3, the V gene TRBV5-6; 11 nucleotides align to TRBD2. Germline V gives CDR1 SGHDT, CDR2 YYEEEE. J gave up 5 bases and V 4 bases, and 6 bases lay outside the gene matches. There are 15 residues in the CDR3. This CDR3 is CASSKTSGIRDTQYF. CDR3 in DNA: TGTGCCAGCAGCAAGACTAGCGGGATTCGAGATACGCAGTATTTT.

The rearrangement links TRBV21-1 to TRBJ2-7; TRBD1 reflects the table's D call only, with no check against the DNA. TRBV21-1 constitutes a pseudogene. The CDR3 contains 17 residues. The DNA of the CDR3 is TGTGCCAGCACCTCGATCCCACAGGGGCCTAGCTCCTACGAGCAGTACTTC. The encoded protein is CASTSIPQGPSSYEQYF.

The chain recombines TRBV12-3 or TRBV12-4 with TRBJ2-2; D is perhaps TRBD2 (6 bases). Trimming left V 11 bases short and J 4 bases short, with 14 bases between. The CDR3 has 13 residues. The CDR3 is CAGLSGATGELFF. CDR3 coding DNA: TGTGCCGGACTTAGCGGAGCCACCGGGGAGCTGTTTTTT.

This chain joins TRBV7-2 and TRBJ2-2, with D perhaps TRBD1 (6 bases). The CDR3 is 15 residues long. The germline V gene has CDR1 SGHTA and CDR2 FQGNSA. Trimming removed 0 bases at V and 5 bases at J, with 10 bases between. The CDR3 DNA sequence: TGTGCCAGCAGCTTAGCAGGGGGTGCTACCGGGGAGCTGTTTTTT. Amino acids: CASSLAGGATGELFF.

The genes are TRBV9 and TRBJ1-1; 9 bases are shared with TRBD1. V was pared by 4 bases and J by 7 bases, with 8 bases of the junction left unmatched. Per germline, CDR1 SGDLS and CDR2 YYNGEE. CDR3 length equals 14 residues. CDR3 DNA: TGTGCCAGCAGCCCGACGGGACAGGGAAGTGAAGCTTTCTTT. Protein sequence: CASSPTGQGSEAFF.

V usage is TRBV28 and J usage is TRBJ2-5; 9 bases line up with TRBD1. J gave up 4 bases and V 4 bases, and 7 bases lay outside the gene matches. Germline CDR1 reads MDHEN; CDR2 reads SYDVKM. This CDR3 has 15 residues. CDR3 nucleotide sequence: TGTGCCAGCAGTTCACAGGGGGCGCAGGGAGAGACCCAGTACTTC. Its protein is CASSSQGAQGETQYF.

This chain links TRBV27 with TRBJ2-1; D is undetermined. The germline V gene encodes CDR1 MNHEY and CDR2 SMNVEV (reference sequence). This CDR3 is built from 13 residues. Trimming took off 5 bases at V and 10 bases at J, with 15 bases between the two ends. The CDR3 loop reads CASSPPNLREQFF. Written as DNA, the CDR3 is TGTGCCAGCAGTCCTCCCAATCTTCGGGAGCAGTTCTTC.

The V call is TRBV2, the J call TRBJ2-5, with D possibly matching TRBD1 (5 bases). Trimming removed 7 bases from V and 3 bases from J, with 12 bases in between. This CDR3 region has 13 residues. Germline V gene data show CDR1 as SNHLY and CDR2 as FYNNEI. This CDR3 is CASKLQGEETQYF. In DNA form, the CDR3 reads TGTGCCAGCAAATTGCAGGGCGAAGAGACCCAGTACTTC.

The V gene is TRBV4-2, the J gene TRBJ2-1; tentatively, D is TRBD2 (6 bases). Trimming took off 0 bases at V and 3 bases at J, with 12 bases between the two ends. Germline loops: CDR1 LGHNA, CDR2 YNFKEQ. The CDR3 contains 16 residues. The CDR3 loop reads CASSQEMGRGYNEQFF. The DNA of the CDR3 is TGTGCCAGCAGCCAAGAAATGGGGCGGGGCTACAATGAGCAGTTCTTC.

In its sample, this clone was seen a few times. The V gene is TRBV7-9, the J gene TRBJ1-2; 8 bases are shared with TRBD1. V lost 6 bases to trimming and J lost 8 bases; unmatched junction nucleotides: 8. In germline, CDR1 is SEHNR, CDR2 FQNEAQ (reference sequence). The CDR3 covers 13 residues. CDR3 in amino acids: CASSYRGSEGYTF. CDR3 nucleotides: TGTGCCAGCAGTTACAGGGGGTCGGAAGGCTACACCTTC.

The chain couples TRBV28 to TRBJ2-7; 9 nucleotides match TRBD2. Germline values: CDR1 MDHEN, CDR2 SYDVKM. V was clipped by 8 bases and J by 5 bases; unmatched bases: 10. The CDR3 consists of 14 residues. In DNA form, the CDR3 reads TGTGCCAGCCGCGGGGCCAGCGGGAGGCACGAGCAGTACTTC. Protein: CASRGASGRHEQYF.

This clone appeared a single time. The chain carries TRBV6-2 or TRBV6-3 and TRBJ2-7, with TRBD2 as a possible D gene (5 bases). Germline V gene lookup returns CDR1 MNHEY and CDR2 SVGEGT. This CDR3 spans 15 amino acids. Deletions cut 2 bases from V and 7 bases from J, with 18 bases between. As DNA, the CDR3 is TGTGCCAGCAGTTACCTCGGCAGTCTGACGGGGGAGCAGTACTTC. This sequence encodes CASSYLGSLTGEQYF.

The gene calls are TRBV9 and TRBJ1-3, with D uncertain. CDR1 is SGDLS and CDR2 is YYNGEE in the germline V gene. V was clipped by 3 bases and J by 4 bases, with 14 bases between them. The CDR3 spans 15 residues. CDR3 nucleotides: TGTGCCAGCAGCGCCTCCGGGAGCGGCGGAAACACCATATATTTT. It translates to CASSASGSGGNTIYF.

This chain connects TRBV6-5 to TRBJ1-2; D gene uncertain. The CDR3 consists of 14 residues. The germline V gene has CDR1 MNHEY and CDR2 SVGAGI. With 5 bases removed from V and 0 bases from J, the gap between germline ends came to 10 bases. The CDR3 protein is CASSRGIANYGYTF. The CDR3 DNA sequence: TGTGCCAGCAGTCGGGGTATAGCTAACTATGGCTACACCTTC.

The chain recombines TRBV7-3 with TRBJ2-1; D perhaps matches TRBD2 (5 bases). With 5 bases removed from V and 4 bases from J, the gap between germline ends came to 9 bases. Germline V gene lookup returns CDR1 SGHTA and CDR2 FQGTGA. There are 13 residues in the CDR3. CDR3 coding DNA: TGTGCCAGCAGCCGCGGACTTTACAATGAGCAGTTCTTC. Amino acids: CASSRGLYNEQFF.